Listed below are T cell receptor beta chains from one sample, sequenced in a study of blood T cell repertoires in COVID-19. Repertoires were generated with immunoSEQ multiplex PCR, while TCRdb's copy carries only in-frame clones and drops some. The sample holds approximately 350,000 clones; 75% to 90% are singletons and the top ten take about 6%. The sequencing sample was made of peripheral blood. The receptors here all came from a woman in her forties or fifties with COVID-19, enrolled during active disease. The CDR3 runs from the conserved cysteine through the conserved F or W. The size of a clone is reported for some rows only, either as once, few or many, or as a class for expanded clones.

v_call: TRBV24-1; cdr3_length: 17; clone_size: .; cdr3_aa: CATSDSGTQKFNYGYTF
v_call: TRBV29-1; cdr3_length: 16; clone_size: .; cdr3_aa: CSVGGRTGVTEETQYF
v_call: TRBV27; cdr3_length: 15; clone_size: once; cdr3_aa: CASTSRGPSSYEQYF
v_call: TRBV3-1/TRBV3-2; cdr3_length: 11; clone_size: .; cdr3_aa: CASSQEREAFF
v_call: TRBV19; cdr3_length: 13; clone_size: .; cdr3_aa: CASARVGYNEQFF
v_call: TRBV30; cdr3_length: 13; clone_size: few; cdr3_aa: CAWFLGWGGGYTF
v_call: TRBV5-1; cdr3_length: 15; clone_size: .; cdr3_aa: CASSMLGGSTDTQYF
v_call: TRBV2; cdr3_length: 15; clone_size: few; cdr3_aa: CASRGGQGWDEKLFF
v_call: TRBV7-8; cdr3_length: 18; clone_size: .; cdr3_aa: CASSLDRQKTGSFSWQYF
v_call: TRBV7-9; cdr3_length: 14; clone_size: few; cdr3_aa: CASSLTSGHNEQFF
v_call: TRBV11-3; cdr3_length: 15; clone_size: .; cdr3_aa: CASSSGTSAIHEQFF
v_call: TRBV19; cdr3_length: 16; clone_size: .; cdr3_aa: CASSITGAVFVNEQFF
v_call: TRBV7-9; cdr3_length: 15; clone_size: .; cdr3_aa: CASSLTQGANYGYTF
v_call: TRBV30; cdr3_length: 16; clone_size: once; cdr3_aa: CAWSVAGAIYNSPLHF
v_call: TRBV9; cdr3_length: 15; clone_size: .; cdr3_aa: CASSYGLAGPYEQYF
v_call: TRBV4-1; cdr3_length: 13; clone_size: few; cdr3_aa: CASSQGQYQPQHF
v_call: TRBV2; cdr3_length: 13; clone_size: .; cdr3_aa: CASSPGRSYEQYF
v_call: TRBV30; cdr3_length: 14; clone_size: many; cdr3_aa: CAWSDRVNGQPQHF
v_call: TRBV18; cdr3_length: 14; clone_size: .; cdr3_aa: CASSPAGVYNEQFF
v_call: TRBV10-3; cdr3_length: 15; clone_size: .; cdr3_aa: CAISGEGASYNEQFF
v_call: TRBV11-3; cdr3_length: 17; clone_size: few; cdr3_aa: CASSLPKDRGGNTEAFF
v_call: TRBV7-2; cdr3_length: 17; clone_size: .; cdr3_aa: CASSSPPGGRTTDTQYF
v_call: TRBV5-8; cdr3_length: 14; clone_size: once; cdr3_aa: CASSSGQGYETQYF
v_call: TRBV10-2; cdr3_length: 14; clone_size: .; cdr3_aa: CASTPVGGDSPLHF
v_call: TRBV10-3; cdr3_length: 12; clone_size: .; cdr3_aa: CAISEANQPQHF
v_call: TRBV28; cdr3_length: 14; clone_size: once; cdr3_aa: CASSQNRGNQPQHF
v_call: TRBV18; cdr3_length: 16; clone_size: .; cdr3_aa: CASSPPTGTTSGKQFF
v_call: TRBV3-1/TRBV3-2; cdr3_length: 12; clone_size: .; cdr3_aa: CASSPRDTEAFF
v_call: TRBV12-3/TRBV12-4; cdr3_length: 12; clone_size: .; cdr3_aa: CASSFRENIQYF
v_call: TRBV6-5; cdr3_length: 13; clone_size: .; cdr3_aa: CASSTGPGYGYTF
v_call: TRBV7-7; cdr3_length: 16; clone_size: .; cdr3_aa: CASSLVSGSGYNEQFF